This record concerns one T cell receptor beta chain sequence. Its antigen is unknown. The sample originates from a study of CD8+CD57+ T cells in acquired aplastic anemia. Study-level background: An average of roughly 3.2 ug of DNA was obtained from sorted CD4+ and CD8+ cells.

Study-level findings and limits: There were twenty-nine CD8+ CDR3 sequences that occurred in both patients and controls.

Individuals selected for sequencing had exhibited CD8+CD57+ cell expansion on flow cytometry. Every patient had severe acquired aplastic anemia. Patients were therapy-naive when their blood was sampled. V trimming: 2 bases; J trimming: 0 bases; junction bases outside the gene matches: 12. The CDR3 has 20 residues. Germline assignment: CDR1 SNHLY and CDR2 FYNNEI. Both TCR beta VDJ combination and CDR3 sequence profiling were carried out. Genomic DNA was the template for this profiling. TCRdb processed the reads anew with MiXCR; each CDR3 protein has one entry. The data hold about 160,000 distinct CDR3 sequences, with about half observed a single time.

The chain links TRBV2 to TRBJ2-6; 8 positions agree with TRBD1. This receptor was taken from a human donor with aplastic anemia. Sequencing was performed on sorted CD4+, CD8+, or CD8+CD57+ T cells (not recorded which) from PBMCs. CDR3 protein: CASSEIRGRVGYSGANVLTF. The DNA for the CDR3 is TGTGCCAGCAGTGAAATCAGGGGGCGAGTTGGATACTCTGGGGCCAACGTCCTGACTTTC.